Listed below are T cell receptor beta chains from one sample, sequenced in a study of tumor-infiltrating lymphocytes in oesophageal squamous cell carcinoma. MiXCR, applied by TCRdb to the PCR reads, yields one record per CDR3 protein. The data show 20,000 or so distinct CDR3 sequences, roughly 40% seen once. Sequencing was done on a sample of esophageal tumor tissue. All receptors derive from a male donor with esophageal squamous cell carcinoma. CDR3s include the opening cysteine and the closing phenylalanine or tryptophan. D genes are given only for firm matches.

cdr3_aa: CATSAGTGGSNEQFF
d_call: TRBD1
v_call: TRBV24-1
j_call: TRBJ2-1

cdr3_aa: CASSPPGVRLTDTQYF
d_call: .
v_call: TRBV12-3/TRBV12-4
j_call: TRBJ2-3

cdr3_aa: CASSLARRDTEAFF
d_call: .
v_call: TRBV7-8
j_call: TRBJ1-1

cdr3_aa: CASSLELAGGDETQYF
d_call: TRBD2
v_call: TRBV7-2
j_call: TRBJ2-5

cdr3_aa: CASSLGLANYGYTF
d_call: .
v_call: TRBV6-1
j_call: TRBJ1-2

cdr3_aa: CASVRDKMNTEAFF
d_call: .
v_call: TRBV28
j_call: TRBJ1-1

cdr3_aa: CASSLGGLPETQYF
d_call: .
v_call: TRBV7-6
j_call: .

cdr3_aa: CASSQTSGGTDTQYF
d_call: TRBD2
v_call: TRBV5-1
j_call: TRBJ2-3

cdr3_aa: CASSKMGGKNSPLHF
d_call: TRBD2
v_call: TRBV7-1
j_call: TRBJ2-7

cdr3_aa: CASSLGPSGQGPSYEQYF
d_call: .
v_call: TRBV7-6
j_call: .

cdr3_aa: CATSDPAGLDHEQYF
d_call: .
v_call: TRBV24-1
j_call: TRBJ2-7

cdr3_aa: CASSPGGTQYF
d_call: .
v_call: TRBV7-6
j_call: TRBJ2-5

cdr3_aa: CASSQVASGVPQETQYF
d_call: TRBD2
v_call: TRBV14
j_call: TRBJ2-5

cdr3_aa: CASNLGQGIQETQYF
d_call: TRBD1
v_call: TRBV12-3/TRBV12-4
j_call: TRBJ2-5

cdr3_aa: CASSQGVGTEAFF
d_call: .
v_call: TRBV14
j_call: TRBJ1-1

cdr3_aa: CASSSTSGREADTQYF
d_call: TRBD2
v_call: TRBV28
j_call: TRBJ2-3

cdr3_aa: CASSDGHNEQFF
d_call: .
v_call: TRBV7-6
j_call: TRBJ2-1